The present T cell receptor (beta chain) was sequenced within a study of regulatory T cells in long-lasting Graves disease. Study background: Graves' patients who were just diagnosed had used antithyroid drugs for under 3 months.

Points from the study as a whole: Newly diagnosed disease favored TRBV20-1 and TRBJ2-1 over persistent disease. Patients with persistent disease shared some 2,900 public clonotypes, outpacing the roughly 1,000 shared by new patients.

This clonotype was detected many times. Its antigen is unknown. Library construction for TCR beta used iRepertoire HTBI primers and Arm-PCR of CDR3 regions. TCRdb called the multiplex PCR reads again in MiXCR, with one record for every CDR3 protein. The table has about 400,000 distinct CDR3 sequences, approximately 16% seen once; the top ten hold roughly 7.7%. As to time point: newly diagnosed GD, antithyroid drugs for less than 3 months. Generation of the TCR library employed RNA extracted from PBMCs. The germline V gene has CDR1 GTSNPN and CDR2 SVGIG (reference sequence). Trimming cost V 4 bases and J 6 bases, with 22 bases left between them. The CDR3 extends over 15 amino acids. These same records also appear under a second study, on T cells in Graves' hyperthyroidism and ophthalmopathy.

The receptor comes from a middle-aged woman with Graves disease. The chain combines TRBV30 with TRBJ2-7, with a possible D match to TRBD2 (6 bases). The sample consisted of peripheral blood mononuclear cells (PBMCs), taken at new diagnosis, from a patient treated with antithyroid drugs. The CDR3 here is CAWNFRSPPGSEQYF. For the CDR3, the DNA is TGTGCCTGGAATTTCAGGTCCCCCCCCGGGAGCGAGCAGTACTTC.